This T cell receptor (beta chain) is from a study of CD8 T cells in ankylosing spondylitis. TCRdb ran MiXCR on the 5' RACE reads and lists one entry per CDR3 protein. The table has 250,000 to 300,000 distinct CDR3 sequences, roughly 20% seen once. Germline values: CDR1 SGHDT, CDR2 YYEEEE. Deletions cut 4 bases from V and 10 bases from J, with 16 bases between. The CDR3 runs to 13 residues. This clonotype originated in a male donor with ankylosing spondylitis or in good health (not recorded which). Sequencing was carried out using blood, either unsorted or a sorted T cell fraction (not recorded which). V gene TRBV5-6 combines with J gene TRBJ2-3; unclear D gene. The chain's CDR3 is CASSLGMPAAQYF. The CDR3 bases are TGTGCCAGCAGCCTCGGTATGCCCGCCGCGCAGTATTTT.